What follows are 15 T cell receptor beta chains derived from one specimen sequenced in a study of cytomegalovirus exposure and HLA in healthy donors. In the PCR, 60 Vbeta and 13 Jbeta primers were used. The method was immunoSEQ multiplex PCR; TCRdb's version includes in-frame clones alone and lacks a portion of them. The table shows fewer than 200,000 clones, with about 85% occurring only once. The specimen was PBMCs. Receptors were obtained from a man younger than 35 in good health and CMV-seropositive.

The genes are TRBV4-3 and TRBJ2-2, with D unclear. Germline CDR1 reads LGHNA; CDR2 reads YSLEER. V was pared by 4 bases and J by 0 bases, with 6 bases between. This CDR3 comprises 14 residues. The CDR3 DNA is TGCGCCAGCAGCCTTCTTTCGAACACCGGGGAGCTGTTTTTT. Translating gives CASSLLSNTGELFF.

The V call is TRBV7-8, the J call TRBJ1-6; 7 nucleotides line up with TRBD1. The length of the CDR3 is 16 residues. Germline V gene data show CDR1 as SGHVS and CDR2 as FQNEAQ. V was pared by 0 bases and J by 4 bases, with 3 bases of the junction left unmatched. The DNA of the CDR3 is TGTGCCAGCAGCTTAGCGGGGACAGCGTATAATTCACCCCTCCACTTT. Translated: CASSLAGTAYNSPLHF.

In this sample, this clone turned up a few times. This rearrangement joins TRBV12-5 to TRBJ1-1; D is perhaps TRBD1 (6 bases). V was pared by 1 base and J by 5 bases, with 8 bases between. The CDR3 is 13 amino acids. Germline V CDR1 and CDR2: LGHNT, FRNRAP. CDR3 sequence (DNA): TGTGCTAGTGGTTTGGGGGGGCTTACTGAAGCTTTCTTT. Translating gives CASGLGGLTEAFF.

The CDR3 bases are TGTGCCTGTCTGGGACTCGAGGGGACCCAGTACTTC. Translating gives CACLGLEGTQYF. The chain links TRBV30 to TRBJ2-5; the D gene is possibly TRBD2 (6 bases). Germline V gene lookup returns CDR1 GTSNPN and CDR2 SVGIG (reference sequence). There are 12 residues in the CDR3. V was cut by 6 bases and J by 7 bases, with 15 bases left in between.

This chain connects TRBV7-8 to TRBJ2-5; TRBD2 matches at 7 bases. Germline values: CDR1 SGHVS, CDR2 FQNEAQ. J was trimmed by 2 bases and V by 5 bases; bases with no gene match: 5. The CDR3 is made up of 14 amino acids. The CDR3 reads CASSVGGLQETQYF. For the CDR3, the DNA is TGTGCCAGCAGCGTCGGGGGGTTGCAAGAGACCCAGTACTTC.

This clone was recorded once. The gene calls are TRBV4-1 and TRBJ2-7, with D perhaps matching TRBD1 (6 bases). The CDR3 has 17 amino acids. The V gene lost 4 bases and the J gene lost 7 bases, with 26 bases spanning the gap. Per the germline V gene, CDR1 is MGHRA and CDR2 is YSYEKL. Here the CDR3 DNA reads TGCGCCAGCAGCCCGAATTCTCAGGGGCCTCACCTTGGGGAGCAGTACTTC. It encodes CASSPNSQGPHLGEQYF.

This clone showed up just once. The chain couples TRBV9 to TRBJ2-7, with TRBD2 matching over 15 bases. V dropped 3 bases and J dropped 1; count of bases not matched to a gene: 8. Germline CDR1 is SGDLS and CDR2 is YYNGEE. The CDR3 is made up of 18 amino acids. CDR3 sequence: CASSGPGLAGGPSYEQYF. CDR3 nucleotide sequence: TGTGCCAGCAGCGGACCGGGACTAGCGGGGGGCCCGTCCTACGAGCAGTACTTC.

V is TRBV19 and J is TRBJ1-4, with D unresolved. This CDR3 is 14 amino acids long. V lost 7 bases and J lost 4, with 13 bases in between. Germline V CDR1 and CDR2: LNHDA, SQIVND (reference sequence). CDR3 in amino acids: CASTLNVGNEKLFF. The CDR3 bases are TGTGCCAGTACCCTTAACGTCGGTAATGAAAAACTGTTTTTT.

The chain couples TRBV29-1 to TRBJ2-3; TRBD1 matches 9 bases. Trimming at V came to 7 bases and at J to 0 bases, leaving 2 bases not matched to a gene. Germline-derived CDR1 and CDR2 are SQVTM and ANQGSEA. The CDR3 is 13 residues long. In DNA, the CDR3 is TGCAGCGGGGGACAGGGAAGCACAGATACGCAGTATTTT. Its protein product is CSGGQGSTDTQYF.

The gene calls are TRBV5-4 and TRBJ1-6; TRBD1 is a possible D gene (6 bases). This CDR3 is 15 amino acids long. V lost 0 bases and J 5 bases, leaving 9 bases between the germline ends. In germline, CDR1 is SGHNT, CDR2 YYREEE (reference sequence). DNA of the CDR3: TGTGCCAGCAGCTTGGCCCGGACAGATAATTCACCCCTCCACTTT. This sequence encodes CASSLARTDNSPLHF.

V is TRBV7-9 and J is TRBJ2-2; 8 bases match TRBD1. CDR3 length equals 14 residues. J was trimmed by 3 bases and V by 8 bases; bases with no gene match: 5. The germline V gene encodes CDR1 SEHNR and CDR2 FQNEAQ (reference sequence). The CDR3 nucleotides read TGTGCCAGCCTCAGGGGGCTCCACACCGGGGAGCTGTTTTTT. Amino acid sequence: CASLRGLHTGELFF.

This clone appeared once. CDR3: CASSQVRLAGGKNEQFF. In DNA, the CDR3 is TGCGCCAGCAGCCAAGTGAGACTAGCGGGGGGGAAGAATGAGCAGTTCTTC. The rearrangement links TRBV4-3 to TRBJ2-1; 14 bases map to TRBD2. The CDR3 is made up of 17 amino acids. Germline CDR1 LGHNA, CDR2 YSLEER. V shed 1 base and J 7 bases; nucleotides not matched to a gene: 6.

The V call is TRBV5-4, the J call TRBJ2-2, with 7 bases identical to TRBD2. Germline loops: CDR1 SGHNT, CDR2 YYREEE (reference sequence). Trimming took 2 bases from V and 3 from J; bases not matched to a gene: 4. The CDR3 covers 15 residues. CDR3 loop: CASSFPSGDTGELFF. The CDR3 region has the DNA TGTGCCAGCAGCTTCCCAAGCGGGGACACCGGGGAGCTGTTTTTT. Variable domain in full (rest from reference TRBV5-4 and TRBJ2-2): ETGVTQSPTHLIKTRGQQVTLRCSSQSGHNTVSWYQQALGQGPQFIFQYYREEENGRGNFPPRFSGLQFPNYSSELNVNALELDDSALYLCASSFPSGDTGELFFGEGSRLTVL.

The chain recombines TRBV6-1 with TRBJ1-2; possible D gene TRBD1, 6 bases. Trimming removed 7 bases from V and 5 bases from J, with 14 bases in between. This CDR3 spans 13 amino acids. Germline values: CDR1 MNHNS, CDR2 SASEGT. Here the CDR3 DNA reads TGTGCCAGCATGGGGGACAACGAATATGGCTACACCTTC. Translating it yields CASMGDNEYGYTF.

The genes are TRBV13 and TRBJ2-3; D perhaps matches TRBD2 (5 bases). CDR1 is PRHDT, CDR2 FYEKMQ, per germline (reference sequence). Deletions cut 5 bases from V and 7 bases from J, with 7 bases between. The CDR3 extends over 11 amino acids. The CDR3 DNA reads TGTGCCAGCAGCCTAGCTTATACGCAGTATTTT. This translates into CASSLAYTQYF. Full variable domain (outside the CDR3, taken from reference TRBV13 and TRBJ2-3): AAGVIQSPRHLIKEKRETATLKCYPIPRHDTVYWYQQGPGQDPQFLISFYEKMQSDKGSIPDRFSAQQFSDYHSELNMSSLELGDSALYFCASSLAYTQYFGPGTRLTVL.